A selection of T cell receptor beta chains follows, all from one sample in a study of blood T cell repertoires in COVID-19. Assay: immunoSEQ multiplex PCR; the TCRdb copy retains only in-frame clones and omits some. The data show about 140,000 clones, 80% seen once. Sequencing used peripheral blood. These receptors all come from a man between 65 and 79 years old who had recovered from COVID-19. Both conserved end residues are part of each CDR3. D genes are given only for firm matches. Clone sizes are given selectively: once, few, many, or a class where the clone is expanded.

size	D	V	J	CDR3	DNA
NA	NA	TRBV6-5	TRBJ1-2	CATTEGSAYGYTF	TGTGCCACCACGGAGGGGTCGGCCTATGGCTACACCTTC
few	TRBD1	TRBV4-3	TRBJ2-3	CASSQGRTGSTDTQYF	TGCGCCAGCAGCCAAGGTCGGACAGGGTCCACAGATACGCAGTATTTT
NA	NA	TRBV5-1	TRBJ1-1	CASRERNTEAFF	TGCGCCAGCAGGGAGAGGAACACTGAAGCTTTCTTT
few	TRBD2	TRBV30	TRBJ2-1	CAWGLAGSEQFF	TGTGCCTGGGGGTTAGCGGGGAGTGAGCAGTTCTTC
NA	NA	TRBV5-6	TRBJ2-5	CASSLIVAETQETQYF	TGTGCCAGCAGCTTGATAGTAGCGGAGACTCAAGAGACCCAGTACTTC
NA	NA	TRBV5-1	TRBJ1-1	CASSLVDTKMNTEAFF	TGCGCCAGCAGCTTGGTAGACACAAAAATGAACACTGAAGCTTTCTTT
NA	NA	TRBV6-2/TRBV6-3	TRBJ2-1	CASGRERYNEQFF	TGTGCCAGCGGCCGGGAGAGGTACAATGAGCAGTTCTTC
NA	NA	TRBV27	TRBJ2-5	CASSFLDRRETQYF	TGTGCCAGCAGTTTCCTCGACAGGCGGGAGACCCAGTACTTC
NA	NA	TRBV7-8	TRBJ2-1	CASRRGSGNNEQFF	TGTGCCAGCCGGCGGGGTAGCGGCAACAATGAGCAGTTCTTC
few	TRBD2	TRBV3-1/TRBV3-2	TRBJ2-2	CASSHLADTGELFF	TGTGCCAGCAGCCACCTAGCGGACACCGGGGAGCTGTTTTTT
NA	TRBD1	TRBV5-4	TRBJ1-2	CASSLAGTGNGYTF	TGTGCCAGCAGCTTGGCCGGGACAGGGAATGGCTACACCTTC
once	NA	TRBV5-4	TRBJ1-2	CASSLGPSDGYTF	TGTGCCAGCAGCTTGGGACCCAGCGATGGCTACACCTTC
NA	TRBD1	TRBV29-1	TRBJ1-2	CSCGTGANYGYTF	TGCAGCTGTGGGACAGGGGCTAACTATGGCTACACCTTC